Listed below are T cell receptor beta chains from one sample, sequenced in a study of regulatory T cells in long-lasting Graves disease. MiXCR was run by TCRdb on the multiplex PCR reads, yielding one entry per CDR3 protein. The sample holds around 400,000 distinct CDR3 sequences, 15% to 18% seen once. The sequencing used peripheral blood mononuclear cells (PBMCs), collected at new diagnosis, from a patient treated with antithyroid drugs. These TCRs come from a female donor with Graves disease. The CDR3 runs from the conserved cysteine through the conserved F or W. The order of the fields is J gene, D gene, clone size, V gene, CDR3 DNA, CDR3 protein. The D gene is left open where the match is weak. A row's size may be missing; if present it is once, few, many or a size class.

j_gene: TRBJ2-7; d_gene: -; abundance: many; v_gene: TRBV19; CDR3nt: TGTGCCAGTAGTATAAGGACCTCCGGCTACGAGCAGTACTTC; CDR3aa: CASSIRTSGYEQYF
j_gene: TRBJ2-1; d_gene: -; abundance: -; v_gene: TRBV12-3/TRBV12-4; CDR3nt: TGTGCCAGCAGTCCCGGGGATGGGCTACCGCGCTACTTC; CDR3aa: CASSPGDGLPRYF
j_gene: TRBJ2-5; d_gene: TRBD1; abundance: few; v_gene: TRBV10-3; CDR3nt: TGTGCCATCAGTGACGACAGGGGCCTTGGGGGCGAGACCCAGTACTTC; CDR3aa: CAISDDRGLGGETQYF
j_gene: TRBJ1-3; d_gene: -; abundance: many; v_gene: TRBV12-3/TRBV12-4; CDR3nt: TGTGCCAGCAGTTCTGTTGTGAGCTCTGGAAACACCATATATTTT; CDR3aa: CASSSVVSSGNTIYF
j_gene: TRBJ2-5; d_gene: -; abundance: few; v_gene: TRBV6-1; CDR3nt: TGTGCCAGCAGTGAAAAATTCGGGTTCCAAGAGACCCAGTACTTC; CDR3aa: CASSEKFGFQETQYF
j_gene: TRBJ2-7; d_gene: -; abundance: many; v_gene: TRBV27; CDR3nt: TGTGCCAGCACGCCAGCGTTTTACCCTCCCTACGAGCAGTACTTC; CDR3aa: CASTPAFYPPYEQYF
j_gene: TRBJ1-1; d_gene: -; abundance: -; v_gene: TRBV27; CDR3nt: TGTGCCGGCGTTAGGGGGGGGGGATTGAACACTGAAGCTTTCTTT; CDR3aa: CAGVRGGGLNTEAFF
j_gene: TRBJ2-3; d_gene: -; abundance: many; v_gene: TRBV5-1; CDR3nt: TGCGCCAGCAGCCCGGACGGATACCTCACAGATACGCAGTATTTT; CDR3aa: CASSPDGYLTDTQYF
j_gene: TRBJ2-7; d_gene: -; abundance: many; v_gene: TRBV2; CDR3nt: TGTGCCAGCAGTGAACAGGGCTACGAGCAGTACTTC; CDR3aa: CASSEQGYEQYF
j_gene: TRBJ2-7; d_gene: -; abundance: many; v_gene: TRBV24-1; CDR3nt: TGTGCCACCAGTCCTAGGGGGAGCTACGAGCAGTACTTC; CDR3aa: CATSPRGSYEQYF
j_gene: TRBJ2-7; d_gene: -; abundance: many; v_gene: TRBV6-9; CDR3nt: TGTGCCAGCAGTTACAGGCGTGTACAGTCCTACTACGAGCAGTACTTC; CDR3aa: CASSYRRVQSYYEQYF
j_gene: TRBJ1-1; d_gene: TRBD1; abundance: few; v_gene: TRBV27; CDR3nt: TGTGCCAGCAGCCCCGACAGGGGGGACACTGAAGCTTTCTTT; CDR3aa: CASSPDRGDTEAFF
j_gene: TRBJ2-1; d_gene: -; abundance: many; v_gene: TRBV4-1; CDR3nt: TGCGCCAGCAGCCAAGAAAAGGGTTACAATGAGCAGTTCTTC; CDR3aa: CASSQEKGYNEQFF
j_gene: TRBJ1-1; d_gene: -; abundance: -; v_gene: TRBV7-9; CDR3nt: TGTGCCAGCAGCTTAGCGCTGGTGGGGACTGAAGCTTTCTTT; CDR3aa: CASSLALVGTEAFF
j_gene: TRBJ2-5; d_gene: -; abundance: many; v_gene: TRBV20-1; CDR3nt: TGCAGTGCCAGGAGCGGCGATAGGCAAGAGACCCAGTACTTC; CDR3aa: CSARSGDRQETQYF
j_gene: TRBJ2-7; d_gene: -; abundance: many; v_gene: TRBV3-1; CDR3nt: TGTGCCAGCACCGCCGGGCTTGAGCAGTACTTC; CDR3aa: CASTAGLEQYF
j_gene: TRBJ1-2; d_gene: TRBD1; abundance: many; v_gene: TRBV5-1; CDR3nt: TGCGCCAGCAGCGCCCGCGACAGGGGACCTTATGGCTACACCTTC; CDR3aa: CASSARDRGPYGYTF
j_gene: TRBJ2-4; d_gene: TRBD2; abundance: few; v_gene: TRBV7-8; CDR3nt: TGTGCCAGCAGCGAATTAACTAGCGGTTGGCCCCCGGCCAAAAACATTCAGTACTTC; CDR3aa: CASSELTSGWPPAKNIQYF
j_gene: TRBJ2-1; d_gene: -; abundance: -; v_gene: TRBV7-3; CDR3nt: TGTGCCAGCAGCTCCCGGGGTGGGCACACAGAGCAGTTCTTC; CDR3aa: CASSSRGGHTEQFF
j_gene: TRBJ1-2; d_gene: -; abundance: few; v_gene: TRBV7-3; CDR3nt: TGTGCCAGCAGCTTGGGGGCCATGGCAGGCTACACCTTC; CDR3aa: CASSLGAMAGYTF
j_gene: TRBJ2-1; d_gene: -; abundance: many; v_gene: TRBV11-2; CDR3nt: TGTGCCAGCAGCTCGTCGGGTAGGGTAGGGAGCGGCAATGAGCAGTTCTTC; CDR3aa: CASSSSGRVGSGNEQFF
j_gene: TRBJ2-1; d_gene: TRBD2; abundance: -; v_gene: TRBV19; CDR3nt: TGTGCCAGTAGGCAGACTAGCGGGAGGATCAACAATGAGCAGTTCTTC; CDR3aa: CASRQTSGRINNEQFF
j_gene: TRBJ2-3; d_gene: TRBD2; abundance: -; v_gene: TRBV5-1; CDR3nt: TGCGCCAGCAGCCTCGGCCCAGGACTAGCGGGGGGGCACGATACGCAGTATTTT; CDR3aa: CASSLGPGLAGGHDTQYF
j_gene: TRBJ1-2; d_gene: TRBD1; abundance: many; v_gene: TRBV5-6; CDR3nt: TGTGCCAGCAGCTGGGACAGGCCCCCTCCCGTATTC; CDR3aa: CASSWDRPPPVF
j_gene: TRBJ2-5; d_gene: TRBD1; abundance: once; v_gene: TRBV28; CDR3nt: TGTGCCAGCACAAGCCGGGACAGGAAGACCCAGTACTTC; CDR3aa: CASTSRDRKTQYF
j_gene: TRBJ1-1; d_gene: -; abundance: -; v_gene: TRBV29-1; CDR3nt: TGCAGCGTTGAAGATCGGTCGGGGGAGTGGTACACTGAAGCTTTCTTT; CDR3aa: CSVEDRSGEWYTEAFF
j_gene: TRBJ1-5; d_gene: TRBD1; abundance: many; v_gene: TRBV12-5; CDR3nt: TGTGCTAGTGGTTTGACCCGGGACAGGGATAGTCAGCCCCAGCATTTT; CDR3aa: CASGLTRDRDSQPQHF
j_gene: TRBJ2-3; d_gene: TRBD1; abundance: many; v_gene: TRBV7-3; CDR3nt: TGTGCCAGCAGCTTAAGAGGACAGGGTTGGACAGATACGCAGTATTTT; CDR3aa: CASSLRGQGWTDTQYF
j_gene: TRBJ2-7; d_gene: TRBD1; abundance: many; v_gene: TRBV28; CDR3nt: TGTGCCAGCAGCCGAGGGACAGACCTTTACGAGCAGTACTTC; CDR3aa: CASSRGTDLYEQYF
j_gene: TRBJ1-3; d_gene: -; abundance: many; v_gene: TRBV15; CDR3nt: TGTGCCACCAGCAGAGATTGGGTGGTGAGCGGGGGAGCTGGAAACACCATATATTTT; CDR3aa: CATSRDWVVSGGAGNTIYF
j_gene: TRBJ1-5; d_gene: TRBD1; abundance: many; v_gene: TRBV5-6; CDR3nt: TGTGCCAGCAGCTTGGCCGTACAGGGGCCCTATCAGCCCCAGCATTTT; CDR3aa: CASSLAVQGPYQPQHF
j_gene: TRBJ2-2; d_gene: TRBD1; abundance: many; v_gene: TRBV5-1; CDR3nt: TGCGCCAGCGCTCAGGGGACAGGGCAGCGGACCGGGGAGCTGTTTTTT; CDR3aa: CASAQGTGQRTGELFF
j_gene: TRBJ1-1; d_gene: -; abundance: few; v_gene: TRBV15; CDR3nt: TGTGCCACCAGCAGAGTTCTTGGACAGAACACTGAAGCTTTCTTT; CDR3aa: CATSRVLGQNTEAFF